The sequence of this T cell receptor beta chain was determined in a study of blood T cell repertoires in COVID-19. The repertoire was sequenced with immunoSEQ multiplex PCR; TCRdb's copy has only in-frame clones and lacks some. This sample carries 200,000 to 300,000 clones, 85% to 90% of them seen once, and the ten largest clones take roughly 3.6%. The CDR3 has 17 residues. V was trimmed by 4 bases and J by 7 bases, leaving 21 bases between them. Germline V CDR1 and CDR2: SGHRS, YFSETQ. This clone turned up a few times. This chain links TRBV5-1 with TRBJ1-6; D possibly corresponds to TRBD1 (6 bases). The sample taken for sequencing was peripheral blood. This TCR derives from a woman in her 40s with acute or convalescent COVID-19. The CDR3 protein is CASSTVGQGLGNSPLHF. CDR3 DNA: TGCGCCAGCAGCACGGTGGGACAAGGCCTCGGCAATTCACCCCTCCACTTT.